This T cell receptor beta chain was profiled in a study of T cell clonotyping in hematopoietic cell transplantation. Study results and caveats: Recipient TCR diversity dropped after transplant; expanded clonotypes rose from day 30 to 180.

CDR3 length: 14 residues. Germline CDR1 reads MNHEY; CDR2 reads SMNVEV (reference sequence). The J segment lost 13 bases and the V segment lost 5 bases, leaving 10 bases of the junction unmatched. Clones were read by immunoSEQ multiplex PCR, and TCRdb kept only the in-frame ones, dropping some. The repertoire holds 8,000 or so clones, more than 90% seen once, with 0.45% in the top ten. This clone was picked up a small number of times. The antigen remains unidentified. The receptor comes from a male patient aged 40 to 55 who had an allogeneic stem cell transplant from a related donor, so the T cells may come from the graft donor. Some clones in this sample may be carry-over from other donors' samples. This rearrangement joins TRBV27 to TRBJ1-6; TRBD1 matches 8 bases. The material sequenced was PBMCs, taken 30 days after allogeneic stem cell transplant. Here the CDR3 DNA reads TGTGCCAGCAGTACACGACAGGGGATACTGCCCCTCCACTTT. As protein: CASSTRQGILPLHF.